Below, one TCR beta chain is given with its context. This record belongs to a study of blood T cell repertoires in COVID-19. About the study: The study drew acute and convalescent COVID-19 samples from the United States, Italy and Spain. The analysed material was cDNA or gDNA that came from T cells, B-cell-depleted T cells, or PBMCs.

Original handling: Amplification of reference gene primers was used by the study to estimate nucleated cell counts. The repertoire was sequenced with immunoSEQ multiplex PCR; TCRdb's copy has only in-frame clones and lacks some. For V, J and clone size, that table is used; D and trimming come from the DNA. This table holds tens of thousands of clones, 75% to 90% found once. The CDR3 is 16 amino acids. CDR1 and CDR2 (germline): LGHNA, YSLEER. V lost 0 bases and J lost 5, with 13 bases in between. The rearrangement links TRBV4-3 to TRBJ2-2; D gene uncertain. The sequencing input was peripheral blood. This clonotype was obtained from a human donor with acute or convalescent COVID-19. The donor label of this sample is uncertain. This CDR3 reads CASSQDGRVRTGELFF. Written as DNA, the CDR3 is TGCGCCAGCAGCCAAGATGGTAGAGTACGAACCGGGGAGCTGTTTTTT.